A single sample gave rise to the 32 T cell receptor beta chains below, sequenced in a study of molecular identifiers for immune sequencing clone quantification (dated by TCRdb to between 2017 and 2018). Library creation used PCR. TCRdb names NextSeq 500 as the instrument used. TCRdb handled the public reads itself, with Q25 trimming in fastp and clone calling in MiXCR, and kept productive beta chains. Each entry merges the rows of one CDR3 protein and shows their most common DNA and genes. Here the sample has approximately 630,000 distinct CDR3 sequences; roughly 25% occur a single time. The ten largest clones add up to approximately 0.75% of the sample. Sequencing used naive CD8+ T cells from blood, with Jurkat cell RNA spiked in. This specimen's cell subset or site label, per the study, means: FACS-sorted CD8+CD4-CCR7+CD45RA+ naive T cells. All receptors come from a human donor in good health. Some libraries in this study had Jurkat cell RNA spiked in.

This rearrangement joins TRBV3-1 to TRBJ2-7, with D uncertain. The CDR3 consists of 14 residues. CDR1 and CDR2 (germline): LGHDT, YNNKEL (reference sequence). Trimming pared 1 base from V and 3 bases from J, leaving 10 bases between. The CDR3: CASSQAYPDYEQYF. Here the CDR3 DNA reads TGTGCCAGCAGCCAAGCGTATCCGGACTACGAGCAGTACTTC.

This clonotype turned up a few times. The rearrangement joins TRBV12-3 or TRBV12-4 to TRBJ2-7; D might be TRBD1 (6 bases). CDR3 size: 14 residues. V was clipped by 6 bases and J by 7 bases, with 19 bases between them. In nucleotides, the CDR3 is TGTGCCAGCAGACCTCGACAGGAAACTACGGAGCAGTACTTC. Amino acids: CASRPRQETTEQYF.

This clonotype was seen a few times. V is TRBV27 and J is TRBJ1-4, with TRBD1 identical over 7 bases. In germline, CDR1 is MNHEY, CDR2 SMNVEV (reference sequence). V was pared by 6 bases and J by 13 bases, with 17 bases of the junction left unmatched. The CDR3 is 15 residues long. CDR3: CASRGPGQGVIGLFF. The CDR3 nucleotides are TGTGCCAGCAGGGGTCCGGGGCAGGGGGTGATCGGACTGTTTTTT.

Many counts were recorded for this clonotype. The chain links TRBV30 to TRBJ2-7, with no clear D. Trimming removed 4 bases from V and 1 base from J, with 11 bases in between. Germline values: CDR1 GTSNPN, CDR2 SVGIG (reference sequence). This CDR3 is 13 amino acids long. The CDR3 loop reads CAWTDVLSYEQYF. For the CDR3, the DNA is TGTGCCTGGACTGACGTGCTGTCCTACGAGCAGTACTTC. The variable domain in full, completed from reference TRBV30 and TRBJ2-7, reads SQTIHQWPATLVQPVGSPLSLECTVEGTSNPNLYWYRQAAGRGLQLLFYSVGIGQISSEVPQNLSASRPQDRQFILSSKKLLLSDSGFYLCAWTDVLSYEQYFGPGTRLTVT.

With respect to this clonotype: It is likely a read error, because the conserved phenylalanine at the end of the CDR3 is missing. CDR3 sequence reads: CASSEKGFNTQYI. CDR3 nucleotides: TGTGCCAGCAGCGAAAAAGGGTTCAACACTCAGTACATC. The chain carries TRBV5-4 and TRBJ2-4; D call uncertain. This CDR3 has 13 residues. The V gene's germline CDR1 is SGHNT and CDR2 YYREEE (reference sequence).

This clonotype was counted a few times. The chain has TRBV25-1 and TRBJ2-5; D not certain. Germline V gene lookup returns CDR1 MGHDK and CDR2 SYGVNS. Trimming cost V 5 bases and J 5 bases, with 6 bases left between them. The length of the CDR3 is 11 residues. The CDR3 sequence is CASSKWETQYF. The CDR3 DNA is TGTGCCAGCAGTAAGTGGGAGACCCAGTACTTC. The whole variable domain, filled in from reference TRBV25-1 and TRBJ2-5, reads EADIYQTPRYLVIGTGKKITLECSQTMGHDKMYWYQQDPGMELHLIHYSYGVNSTEKGDLSSESTVSRIRTEHFPLTLESARPSHTSQYLCASSKWETQYFGPGTRLLVL.

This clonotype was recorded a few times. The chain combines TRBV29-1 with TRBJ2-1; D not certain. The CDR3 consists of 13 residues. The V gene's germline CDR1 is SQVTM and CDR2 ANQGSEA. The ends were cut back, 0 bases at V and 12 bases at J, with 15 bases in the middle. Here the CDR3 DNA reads TGCAGCGTTGAAGATCGATTGGGGTCGGCGCAGTTCTTC. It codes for CSVEDRLGSAQFF.

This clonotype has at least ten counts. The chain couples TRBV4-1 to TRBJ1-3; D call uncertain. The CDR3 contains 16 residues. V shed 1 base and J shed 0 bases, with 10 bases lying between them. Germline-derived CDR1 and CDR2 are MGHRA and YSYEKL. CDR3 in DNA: TGCGCCAGCAGCCAAGGAGACAAGTACTCTGGAAACACCATATATTTT. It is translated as CASSQGDKYSGNTIYF.

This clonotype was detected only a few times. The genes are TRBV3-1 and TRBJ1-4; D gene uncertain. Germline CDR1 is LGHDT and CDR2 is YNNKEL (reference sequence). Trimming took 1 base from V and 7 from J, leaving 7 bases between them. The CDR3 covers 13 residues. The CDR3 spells CASSQGLGEKLFF. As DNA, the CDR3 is TGTGCCAGCAGCCAAGGACTTGGTGAAAAACTGTTTTTT. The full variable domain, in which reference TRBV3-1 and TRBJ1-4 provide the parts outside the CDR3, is DTAVSQTPKYLVTQMGNDKSIKCEQNLGHDTMYWYKQDSKKFLKIMFSYNNKELIINETVPNRFSPKSPDKAHLNLHINSLELGDSAVYFCASSQGLGEKLFFGSGTQLSVL.

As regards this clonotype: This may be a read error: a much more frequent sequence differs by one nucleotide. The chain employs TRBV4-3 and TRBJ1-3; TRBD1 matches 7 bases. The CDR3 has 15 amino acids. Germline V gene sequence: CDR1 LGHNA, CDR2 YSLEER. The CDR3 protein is CASSQDRDSGNTIFF. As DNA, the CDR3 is TGCGCCAGCAGCCAAGACCGGGACAGTGGAAACACCATATTTTTT.

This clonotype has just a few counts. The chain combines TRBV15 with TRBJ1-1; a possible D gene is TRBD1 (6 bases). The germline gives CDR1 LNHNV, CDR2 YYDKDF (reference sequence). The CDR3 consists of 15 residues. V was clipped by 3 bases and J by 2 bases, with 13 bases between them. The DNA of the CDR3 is TGTGCCACCAGCAGGTTCGACAGGTATAACACTGAAGCTTTCTTT. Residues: CATSRFDRYNTEAFF.

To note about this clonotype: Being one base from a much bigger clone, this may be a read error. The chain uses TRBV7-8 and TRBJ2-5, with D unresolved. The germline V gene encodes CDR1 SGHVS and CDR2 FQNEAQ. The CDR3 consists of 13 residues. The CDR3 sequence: CASSHPPAETRYF. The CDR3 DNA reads TGTGCCAGCAGCCACCCACCCGCGGAGACCCGGTACTTC.

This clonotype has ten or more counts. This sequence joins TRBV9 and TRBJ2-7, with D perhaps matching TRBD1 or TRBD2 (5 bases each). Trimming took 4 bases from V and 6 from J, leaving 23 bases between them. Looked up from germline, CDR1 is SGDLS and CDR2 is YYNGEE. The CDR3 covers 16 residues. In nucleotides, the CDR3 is TGTGCCAGCAGCTACAGAAGGGACCCTACCTTAGGCGAGCAGTACTTC. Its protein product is CASSYRRDPTLGEQYF.

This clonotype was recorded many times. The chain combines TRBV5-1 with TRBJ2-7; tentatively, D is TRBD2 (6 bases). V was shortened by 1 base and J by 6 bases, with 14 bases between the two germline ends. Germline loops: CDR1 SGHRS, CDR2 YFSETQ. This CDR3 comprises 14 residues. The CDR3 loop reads CASSLIGGLGEQYF. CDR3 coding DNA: TGCGCCAGCAGCTTGATTGGAGGGTTGGGCGAGCAGTACTTC. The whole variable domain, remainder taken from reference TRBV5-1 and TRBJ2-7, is KAGVTQTPRYLIKTRGQQVTLSCSPISGHRSVSWYQQTPGQGLQFLFEYFSETQRNKGNFPGRFSGRQFSNSRSEMNVSTLELGDSALYLCASSLIGGLGEQYFGPGTRLTVT.

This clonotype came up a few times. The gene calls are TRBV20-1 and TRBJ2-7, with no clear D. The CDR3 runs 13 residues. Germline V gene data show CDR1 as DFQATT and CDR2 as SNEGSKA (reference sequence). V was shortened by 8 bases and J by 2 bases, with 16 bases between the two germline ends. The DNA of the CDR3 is TGCAGTCCTGCTCGGCTATCTACCTACGAGCAGTACTTC. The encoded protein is CSPARLSTYEQYF.

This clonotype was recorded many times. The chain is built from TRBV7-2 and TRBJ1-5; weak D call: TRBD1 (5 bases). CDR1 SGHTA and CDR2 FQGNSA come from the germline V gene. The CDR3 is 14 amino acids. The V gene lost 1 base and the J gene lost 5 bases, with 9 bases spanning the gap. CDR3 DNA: TGTGCCAGCAGCTTAGTTCAAGGGGATCAGCCCCAGCATTTT. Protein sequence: CASSLVQGDQPQHF.

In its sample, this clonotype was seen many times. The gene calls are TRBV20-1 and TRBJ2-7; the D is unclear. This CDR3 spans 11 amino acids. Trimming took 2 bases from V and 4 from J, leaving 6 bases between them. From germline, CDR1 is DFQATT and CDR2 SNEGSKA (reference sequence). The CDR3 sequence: CSARFVYEQYF. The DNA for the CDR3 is TGCAGTGCTAGATTTGTGTACGAGCAGTACTTC.

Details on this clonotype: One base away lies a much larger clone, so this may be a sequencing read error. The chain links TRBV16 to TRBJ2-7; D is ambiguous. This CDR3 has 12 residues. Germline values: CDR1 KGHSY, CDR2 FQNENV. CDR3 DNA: TGTGTCAGCAGCCATCACCACTACGAGCAGTACTTC. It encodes CVSSHHHYEQYF.

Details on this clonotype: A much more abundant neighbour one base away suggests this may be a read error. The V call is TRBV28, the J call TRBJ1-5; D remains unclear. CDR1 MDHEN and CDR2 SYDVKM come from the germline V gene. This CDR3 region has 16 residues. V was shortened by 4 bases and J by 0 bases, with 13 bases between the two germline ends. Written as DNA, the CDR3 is TGTGCCAGCAGTTCCCGTTATGACCCTAGCAATCAGCCCCAGCATTTT. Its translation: CASSSRYDPSNQPQHF.

This chain's CDR3 is CASSLFWEKALSGANVLTF. The CDR3 DNA sequence: TGTGCCAGCAGCTTATTCTGGGAAAAGGCCCTCTCTGGGGCCAACGTCCTGACTTTC. The gene calls are TRBV7-2 and TRBJ2-6; unclear D gene. Per the germline V gene, CDR1 is SGHTA and CDR2 is FQGNSA. V was cut by 2 bases and J by 0 bases, with 17 bases left in between. This CDR3 is 19 amino acids long.

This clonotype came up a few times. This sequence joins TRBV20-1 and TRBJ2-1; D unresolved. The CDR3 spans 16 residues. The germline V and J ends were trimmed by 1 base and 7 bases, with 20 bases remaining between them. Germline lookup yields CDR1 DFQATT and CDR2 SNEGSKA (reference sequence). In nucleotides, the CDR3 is TGCAGTGCTAGAGGATTCCCCGAGGCGAGCAGGAATGAGCAGTTCTTC. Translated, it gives CSARGFPEASRNEQFF.

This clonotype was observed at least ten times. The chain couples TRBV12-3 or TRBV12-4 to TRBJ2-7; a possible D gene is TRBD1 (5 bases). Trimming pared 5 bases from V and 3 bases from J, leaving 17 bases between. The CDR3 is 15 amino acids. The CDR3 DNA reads TGTGCCAGCAGTCCGAGGCAGGGTGCAAACTACGAGCAGTACTTC. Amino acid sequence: CASSPRQGANYEQYF.

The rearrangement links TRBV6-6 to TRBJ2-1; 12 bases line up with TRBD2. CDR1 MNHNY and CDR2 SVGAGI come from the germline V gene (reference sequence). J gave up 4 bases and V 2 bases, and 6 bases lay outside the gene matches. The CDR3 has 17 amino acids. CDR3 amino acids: CASSYPLAGGGYNEQFF. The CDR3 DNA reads TGTGCCAGCAGTTACCCACTAGCGGGGGGCGGGTACAATGAGCAGTTCTTC.

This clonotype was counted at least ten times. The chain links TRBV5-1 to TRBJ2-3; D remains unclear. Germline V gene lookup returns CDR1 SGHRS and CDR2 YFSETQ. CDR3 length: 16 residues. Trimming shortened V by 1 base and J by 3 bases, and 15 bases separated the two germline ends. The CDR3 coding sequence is TGCGCCAGCAGCTTGCGGACCTACCTCGTGACAGATACGCAGTATTTT. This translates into CASSLRTYLVTDTQYF.

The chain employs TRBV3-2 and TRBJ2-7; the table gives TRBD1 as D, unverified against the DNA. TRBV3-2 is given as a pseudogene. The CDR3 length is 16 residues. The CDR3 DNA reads TGTGCCAGCAGCCAAGATTGGGACAGGCACACGGGCGAGCAGTACTTC. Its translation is CASSQDWDRHTGEQYF.

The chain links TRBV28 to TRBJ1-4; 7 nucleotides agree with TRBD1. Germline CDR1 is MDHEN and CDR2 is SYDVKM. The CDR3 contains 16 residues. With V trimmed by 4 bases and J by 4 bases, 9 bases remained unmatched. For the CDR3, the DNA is TGTGCCAGCAGTTCGGGACAGCGATACATTAATGAAAAACTGTTTTTT. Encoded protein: CASSSGQRYINEKLFF.

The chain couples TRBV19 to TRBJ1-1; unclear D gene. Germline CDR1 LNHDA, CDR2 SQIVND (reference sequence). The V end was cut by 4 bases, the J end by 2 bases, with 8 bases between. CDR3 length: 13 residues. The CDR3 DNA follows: TGTGCCAGTAGTACCGCGGCCAACACTGAAGCTTTCTTT. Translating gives CASSTAANTEAFF.

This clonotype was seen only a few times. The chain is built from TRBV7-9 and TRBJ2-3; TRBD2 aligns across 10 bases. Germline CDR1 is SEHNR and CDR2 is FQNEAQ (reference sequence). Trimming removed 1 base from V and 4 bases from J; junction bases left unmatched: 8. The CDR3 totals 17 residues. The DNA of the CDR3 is TGTGCCAGCAGCTTAGGTAGGCTAGCGGGAGATGCAGATACGCAGTATTTT. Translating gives CASSLGRLAGDADTQYF.

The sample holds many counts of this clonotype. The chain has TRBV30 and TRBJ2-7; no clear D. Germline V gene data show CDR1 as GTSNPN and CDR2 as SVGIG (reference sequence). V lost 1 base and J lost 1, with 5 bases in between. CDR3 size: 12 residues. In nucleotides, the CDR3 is TGTGCCTGGAGTGAAGTATCCTACGAGCAGTACTTC. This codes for CAWSEVSYEQYF.

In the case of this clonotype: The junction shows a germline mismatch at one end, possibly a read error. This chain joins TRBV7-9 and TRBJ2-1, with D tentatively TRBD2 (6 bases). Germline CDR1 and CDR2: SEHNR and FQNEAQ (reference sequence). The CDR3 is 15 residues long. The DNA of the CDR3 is TGTGCCAGCAGCTTTCCGGGAGCGGTCGGCAATGCGCAGTTCTTC. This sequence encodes CASSFPGAVGNAQFF.

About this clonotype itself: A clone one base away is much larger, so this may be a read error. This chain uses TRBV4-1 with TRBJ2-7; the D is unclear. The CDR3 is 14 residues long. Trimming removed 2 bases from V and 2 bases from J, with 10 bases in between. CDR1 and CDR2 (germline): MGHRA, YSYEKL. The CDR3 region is CASSQQAQTYEQYF. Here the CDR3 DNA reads TGCGCCAGCAGCCAACAGGCACAGACCTACGAGCAGTACTTC.

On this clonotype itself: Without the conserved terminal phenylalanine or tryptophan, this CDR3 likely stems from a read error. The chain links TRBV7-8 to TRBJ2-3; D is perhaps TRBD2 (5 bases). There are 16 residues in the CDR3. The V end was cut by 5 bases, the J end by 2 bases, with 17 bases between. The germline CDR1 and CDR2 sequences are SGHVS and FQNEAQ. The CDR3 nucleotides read TGTGCCAGCAGCGCCCAGACTGGCGGGTCCACAGATACGCAGTATCTT. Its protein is CASSAQTGGSTDTQYL.